The rows below give T cell receptor beta chains drawn from one sample of a study of cytomegalovirus exposure and HLA in healthy donors. Only in-frame clones appear in the TCRdb table, and some are missing; sequencing was by immunoSEQ multiplex PCR. Here the sample spans more than 200,000 clones, around 85% being singletons. Sequencing input: PBMCs. The source of these receptors is a human donor in good health. Both conserved end residues are part of each CDR3. D genes are given only for firm matches. Clone sizes are given selectively: once, few, many, or a class where the clone is expanded.

size: -; J: TRBJ1-4; D: TRBD1; V: TRBV7-2; DNA: TGTGCCAGCAGCTCGGGACAGGGGGCGTTTGAAAAACTGTTTTTT; CDR3: CASSSGQGAFEKLFF
size: -; J: TRBJ2-7; D: TRBD1; V: TRBV11-2; DNA: TGTGCCAGCAGCGGCTGGGACAGAGCCTACGAGCAGTACTTC; CDR3: CASSGWDRAYEQYF
size: -; J: TRBJ1-5; D: TRBD1; V: TRBV7-2; DNA: TGTGCCAGCACCTTCTCGGGACAGGCAAATCAGCCCCAGCATTTT; CDR3: CASTFSGQANQPQHF
size: few; J: TRBJ2-1; D: TRBD2; V: TRBV6-1; DNA: TGTGCCAGCAGTAGGTTTAGCGGGAGGGGGAGTGAGCAGTTCTTC; CDR3: CASSRFSGRGSEQFF
size: -; J: TRBJ2-3; D: TRBD2; V: TRBV7-3; DNA: TGTGCCAGCAGCGGCGGGGGAGGCACAGATACGCAGTATTTT; CDR3: CASSGGGGTDTQYF
size: few; J: TRBJ1-1; D: TRBD1; V: TRBV30; DNA: TGTGCCTGGAGGGCCCGACAGGGACCGAACACTGAAGCTTTCTTT; CDR3: CAWRARQGPNTEAFF
size: -; J: TRBJ1-2; D: TRBD1; V: TRBV18; DNA: TGTGCCAGTACACCAGGAGGACAGGACTATGGCTACACCTTC; CDR3: CASTPGGQDYGYTF
size: few; J: TRBJ2-1; D: TRBD2; V: TRBV2; DNA: TGTGCCAGTAAACTAGCGGGAATCTACAATGAGCAGTTCTTC; CDR3: CASKLAGIYNEQFF
size: -; J: TRBJ1-2; D: TRBD1; V: TRBV19; DNA: TGTGCCAGTATAGGAATCGGGACAGGGGCTTATGGCTACACCTTC; CDR3: CASIGIGTGAYGYTF
size: -; J: TRBJ2-7; D: -; V: TRBV2; DNA: TGTGCCAGCAGGCAGGGGACGGCCTCCTACGAGCAGTACTTC; CDR3: CASRQGTASYEQYF
size: -; J: TRBJ2-2; D: TRBD1; V: TRBV14; DNA: TGTGCCAGCAGCCAAACCGGGACAGCGAACACCGGGGAGCTGTTTTTT; CDR3: CASSQTGTANTGELFF
size: -; J: TRBJ2-2; D: -; V: TRBV10-1; DNA: TGCGCCAGCAGTGACCTTGGGGAGACCGGGGAGCTGTTTTTT; CDR3: CASSDLGETGELFF
size: -; J: TRBJ2-4; D: -; V: TRBV5-6; DNA: TGTGCCAGCAGTTTCTCCTCCGGACAGCCTATAGCCAAAAACATTCAGTACTTC; CDR3: CASSFSSGQPIAKNIQYF
size: -; J: TRBJ1-3; D: TRBD1; V: TRBV19; DNA: TGTGCCAGTAGTATTGGACAGGAATCTCGCACCATATATTTT; CDR3: CASSIGQESRTIYF
size: once; J: TRBJ2-2; D: -; V: TRBV12-5; DNA: TGTGCTAGGCTTCTCCCCCGACAGAACACCGGGGAGCTGTTTTTT; CDR3: CARLLPRQNTGELFF
size: -; J: TRBJ1-5; D: -; V: TRBV21-1; DNA: TGTGCCAGCAGACCCGACAGGGTCAATCAGCCCCAGCATTTT; CDR3: CASRPDRVNQPQHF
size: -; J: TRBJ2-7; D: -; V: TRBV7-8; DNA: TGTGCCAGCAGCATCAAAACAGGAGGGGTAAACGAGCAGTACTTC; CDR3: CASSIKTGGVNEQYF
size: -; J: TRBJ2-7; D: -; V: TRBV4-3; DNA: TGCGCCAGCAGCCAAGACTATCCCGCGGGCCACAAGGCACCCGAGCAGTACTTC; CDR3: CASSQDYPAGHKAPEQYF
size: -; J: TRBJ1-4; D: -; V: TRBV19; DNA: TGTGCCAGTAGTATTGGTAGCGGTAGAAAACTGTTTTTT; CDR3: CASSIGSGRKLFF
size: -; J: TRBJ1-2; D: -; V: TRBV19; DNA: TGTGCCAGTAAAGGGAGCCTCAGGGGTGGCTACACCTTC; CDR3: CASKGSLRGGYTF
size: -; J: TRBJ1-1; D: TRBD1; V: TRBV28; DNA: TGTGCCAGCAGTTCCCGACAGGGTATCTTATTGAGAACTGAAGCTTTCTTT; CDR3: CASSSRQGILLRTEAFF
size: -; J: TRBJ2-7; D: TRBD1; V: TRBV10-3; DNA: TGTGCCATCAGCGTGGGGATGAACAGGGGAAAGAACACCTACGAGCAGTACTTC; CDR3: CAISVGMNRGKNTYEQYF
size: -; J: TRBJ2-1; D: TRBD2; V: TRBV4-3; DNA: TGCGCCAGCAGCCAAGATAACCTAGCGGGAGTAGATGAGCAGTTCTTC; CDR3: CASSQDNLAGVDEQFF
size: -; J: TRBJ1-2; D: -; V: TRBV29-1; DNA: TGCAGCGCCCCTCAGGGGCCCGGGGAAGGCGGCTATGGCTACACCTTC; CDR3: CSAPQGPGEGGYGYTF
size: -; J: TRBJ2-1; D: -; V: TRBV6-1; DNA: TGTGCCAGCAGTTTGGGGGCGAACGGGGCCAATGAGCAGTTCTTC; CDR3: CASSLGANGANEQFF
size: once; J: TRBJ1-1; D: TRBD1; V: TRBV25-1; DNA: TGTGCCAGCACTCCGGGACAGGGGGCGCCGATGAACACTGAAGCTTTCTTT; CDR3: CASTPGQGAPMNTEAFF
size: few; J: TRBJ1-2; D: -; V: TRBV4-2; DNA: TGTGCCAGCAGCCAAGAAGAGGCCAGCCCTAACTATGGCTACACCTTC; CDR3: CASSQEEASPNYGYTF
size: once; J: TRBJ2-1; D: -; V: TRBV19; DNA: TGTGCCAGTAGCCCTGCGTGGCGGCCAGGGGCACTATCCTACAATGAGCAGTTCTTC; CDR3: CASSPAWRPGALSYNEQFF
size: -; J: TRBJ1-3; D: TRBD1; V: TRBV12-5; DNA: TGTGCTAGTGGTTTGTGTGGACAGGACTACTCTGGAAACACCATATATTTT; CDR3: CASGLCGQDYSGNTIYF
size: -; J: TRBJ2-4; D: -; V: TRBV30; DNA: TGTGCCTGGCAGGGTTCAAAAAACATTCAGTACTTC; CDR3: CAWQGSKNIQYF
size: once; J: TRBJ2-7; D: TRBD1; V: TRBV27; DNA: TGTGCCAGCAACTCACCGGGACAGGGCTACGAGCAGTACTTC; CDR3: CASNSPGQGYEQYF
size: -; J: TRBJ1-2; D: -; V: TRBV2; DNA: TGTGCCAGGAGTGAACGTGCAGGGGATGGCTACACCTTC; CDR3: CARSERAGDGYTF
size: -; J: TRBJ2-1; D: TRBD1; V: TRBV4-2; DNA: TGTGCCAGCAGCCCGGGGTCCCGGGACAGGGTGTACAATGAGCAGTTCTTC; CDR3: CASSPGSRDRVYNEQFF
size: -; J: TRBJ2-7; D: -; V: TRBV10-3; DNA: TGTGCCATCTCCGCTAGAGATGAAGTCTACGAGCAGTACTTC; CDR3: CAISARDEVYEQYF
size: -; J: TRBJ1-1; D: -; V: TRBV5-1; DNA: TGCGCCAGCAGCTTGGACCAGCTTTTCCCTTCGGGTGAAGCTTTCTTT; CDR3: CASSLDQLFPSGEAFF
size: once; J: TRBJ2-2; D: TRBD2; V: TRBV7-2; DNA: TGTGCCAGCAGCTGGGGGGACTACATCACCGGGGAGCTGTTTTTT; CDR3: CASSWGDYITGELFF
size: -; J: TRBJ1-5; D: TRBD1; V: TRBV19; DNA: TGTGCCAGTGACAGGGGGCATGATCAGCCCCAGCATTTT; CDR3: CASDRGHDQPQHF
size: -; J: TRBJ2-3; D: TRBD2; V: TRBV5-1; DNA: TGCGCCAGCAGCTTGGTCCCTAGCGGGTACCTCAGCACAGATACGCAGTATTTT; CDR3: CASSLVPSGYLSTDTQYF
size: -; J: TRBJ2-5; D: -; V: TRBV11-1; DNA: TGTGCCAGCAGCTTAACGGGGGAGACCCAGTACTTC; CDR3: CASSLTGETQYF
size: -; J: TRBJ2-1; D: -; V: TRBV9; DNA: TGTGCCAGCAGCGTAGTCCCGGACAATGAGCAGTTCTTC; CDR3: CASSVVPDNEQFF
size: few; J: TRBJ2-7; D: TRBD2; V: TRBV11-2; DNA: TGTGCCAGCAGCTGGACTAGCGGATCCTCCTACGAGCAGTACTTC; CDR3: CASSWTSGSSYEQYF
size: -; J: TRBJ1-1; D: -; V: TRBV11-2; DNA: TGTGCCAGCAGCATCACAGGGAGTGGGTCGGGCACTGAAGCTTTCTTT; CDR3: CASSITGSGSGTEAFF
size: -; J: TRBJ2-7; D: TRBD1; V: TRBV23-1; DNA: TGCGCCAGCGGACGGACAGGGATGGACGAGCAGTACTTC; CDR3: CASGRTGMDEQYF
size: -; J: TRBJ1-2; D: -; V: TRBV15; DNA: TGTGCCACCAGCATCGTGCTGACTCATGATTATGGCTACACCTTC; CDR3: CATSIVLTHDYGYTF
size: -; J: TRBJ2-7; D: TRBD1; V: TRBV2; DNA: TGTGCCAGCAGTGTGGGACAGGCTTCTTACGAGCAGTACTTC; CDR3: CASSVGQASYEQYF
size: once; J: TRBJ2-7; D: TRBD1; V: TRBV28; DNA: TGTGCCAGCAGTTCGTGGGACAGGGACTACGAGCAGTACTTC; CDR3: CASSSWDRDYEQYF
size: -; J: TRBJ2-7; D: TRBD1; V: TRBV6-5; DNA: TGTGCCAGCAGAAGGACAGGGGTCGAGCAGTACTTC; CDR3: CASRRTGVEQYF
size: -; J: TRBJ2-5; D: TRBD2; V: TRBV5-1; DNA: TGCGCCAGCAGCTTCGGGACTAGCGGATTACAAGAGACCCAGTACTTC; CDR3: CASSFGTSGLQETQYF
size: -; J: TRBJ2-5; D: TRBD2; V: TRBV4-3; DNA: TGCGCCAGCAGCCAGGGACTAGCGCGAGCCGGGGAGACCCAGTACTTC; CDR3: CASSQGLARAGETQYF
size: once; J: TRBJ1-1; D: -; V: TRBV7-9; DNA: TGTTCCAGCAGCTTTTGGGGAGTGAACACTGAAGCTTTCTTT; CDR3: CSSSFWGVNTEAFF
size: -; J: TRBJ2-3; D: TRBD2; V: TRBV7-3; DNA: TGTGCCAGCAGCTTACTAGCGGGCACAGATACGCAGTATTTT; CDR3: CASSLLAGTDTQYF
size: few; J: TRBJ1-2; D: TRBD1; V: TRBV30; DNA: TGTGCCTGGGGACAGGGGGCTGATGGCTACACCTTC; CDR3: CAWGQGADGYTF
size: -; J: TRBJ2-5; D: -; V: TRBV25-1; DNA: TGTGCCAGCAGTGAACTGGGGAGGTCAGGTTTCGAGACCCAGTACTTC; CDR3: CASSELGRSGFETQYF
size: -; J: TRBJ2-1; D: TRBD1; V: TRBV4-1; DNA: TGCGCCAGCGGCCCGGGACAGGGGTGGGATGAGCAGTTCTTC; CDR3: CASGPGQGWDEQFF
size: few; J: TRBJ2-1; D: -; V: TRBV29-1; DNA: TGCAGCGTTGGGGGGCAGCCTGGCGAGCAGTTCTTC; CDR3: CSVGGQPGEQFF
size: few; J: TRBJ2-2; D: -; V: TRBV7-3; DNA: TGTGCCAGCAGCTTATCAGGGGCGAACACCGGGGAGCTGTTTTTT; CDR3: CASSLSGANTGELFF
size: -; J: TRBJ1-2; D: -; V: TRBV25-1; DNA: TGTGCCAGCAGTGAATTTGAGGAGGTCTATGGCTACACCTTC; CDR3: CASSEFEEVYGYTF
size: -; J: TRBJ1-1; D: -; V: TRBV7-9; DNA: TGTGCCAGCAGCTTAGTGGCGAACACTGAAGCTTTCTTT; CDR3: CASSLVANTEAFF
size: -; J: TRBJ2-5; D: TRBD1; V: TRBV5-5; DNA: TGTGCCAGCAGCGGGGACAGTATAAGGCAGTACTTC; CDR3: CASSGDSIRQYF